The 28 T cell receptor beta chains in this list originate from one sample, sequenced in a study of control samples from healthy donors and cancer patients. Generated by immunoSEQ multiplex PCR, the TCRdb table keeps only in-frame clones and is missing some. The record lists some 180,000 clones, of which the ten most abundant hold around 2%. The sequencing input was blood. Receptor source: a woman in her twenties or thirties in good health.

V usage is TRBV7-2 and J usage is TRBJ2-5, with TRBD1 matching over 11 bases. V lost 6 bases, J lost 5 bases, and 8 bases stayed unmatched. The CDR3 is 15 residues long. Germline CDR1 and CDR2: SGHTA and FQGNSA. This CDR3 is CASRVDRGRSETQYF. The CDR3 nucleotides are TGTGCCAGCAGGGTGGACAGGGGGCGGTCGGAGACCCAGTACTTC.

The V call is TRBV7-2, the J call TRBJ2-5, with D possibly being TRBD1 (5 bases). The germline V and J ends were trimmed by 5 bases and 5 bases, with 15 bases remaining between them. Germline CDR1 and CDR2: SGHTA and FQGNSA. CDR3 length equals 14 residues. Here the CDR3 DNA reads TGTGCCAGCAGCCATAGGGGCCGAGGCGAGACCCAGTACTTC. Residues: CASSHRGRGETQYF.

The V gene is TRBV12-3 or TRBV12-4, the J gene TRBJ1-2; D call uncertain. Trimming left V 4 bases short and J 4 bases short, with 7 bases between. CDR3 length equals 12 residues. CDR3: CASSWEFYGYTF. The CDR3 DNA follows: TGTGCCAGCAGTTGGGAGTTCTATGGCTACACCTTC.

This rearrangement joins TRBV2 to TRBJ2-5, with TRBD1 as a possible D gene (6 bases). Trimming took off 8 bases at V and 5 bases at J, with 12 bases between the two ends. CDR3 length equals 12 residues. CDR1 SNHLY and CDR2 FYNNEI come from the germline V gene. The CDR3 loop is CASPGDRETQYF. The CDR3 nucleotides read TGTGCCAGCCCAGGGGATAGGGAGACCCAGTACTTC.

Here the CDR3 reads CASSIGTGQYEQYF. CDR3 coding DNA: TGTGCCAGTAGTATTGGGACAGGGCAGTACGAGCAGTACTTC. The chain has TRBV19 and TRBJ2-7; 9 positions match TRBD1. The CDR3 sequence is 14 residues long. V lost 3 bases to trimming and J lost 4 bases; unmatched junction nucleotides: 4. The germline V gene encodes CDR1 LNHDA and CDR2 SQIVND (reference sequence).

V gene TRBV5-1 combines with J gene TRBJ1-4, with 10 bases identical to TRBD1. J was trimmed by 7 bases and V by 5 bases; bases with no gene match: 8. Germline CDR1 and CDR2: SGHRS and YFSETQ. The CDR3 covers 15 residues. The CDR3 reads CASRPGTGAGEKLFF. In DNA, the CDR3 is TGCGCCAGCAGGCCCGGGACAGGGGCCGGTGAAAAACTGTTTTTT.

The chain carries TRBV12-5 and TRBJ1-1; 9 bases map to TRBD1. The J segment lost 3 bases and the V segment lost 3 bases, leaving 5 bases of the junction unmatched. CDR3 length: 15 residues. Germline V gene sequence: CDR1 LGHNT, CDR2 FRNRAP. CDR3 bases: TGTGCTAGTGGTTTAGGGACAGGGCGGCACACTGAAGCTTTCTTT. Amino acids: CASGLGTGRHTEAFF.

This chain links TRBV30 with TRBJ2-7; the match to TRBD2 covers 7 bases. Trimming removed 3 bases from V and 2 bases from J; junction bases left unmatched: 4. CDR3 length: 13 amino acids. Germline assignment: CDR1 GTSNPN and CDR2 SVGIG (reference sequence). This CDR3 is CAWSPGTTYEQYF. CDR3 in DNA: TGTGCCTGGAGCCCCGGGACTACCTACGAGCAGTACTTC.

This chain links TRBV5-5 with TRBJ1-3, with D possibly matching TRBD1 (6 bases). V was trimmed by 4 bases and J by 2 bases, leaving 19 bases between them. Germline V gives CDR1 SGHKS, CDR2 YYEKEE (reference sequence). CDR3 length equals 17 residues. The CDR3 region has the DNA TGTGCCAGCAGCCTCAGAGGGGGTCCTTCCACTGGAAACACCATATATTTT. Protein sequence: CASSLRGGPSTGNTIYF.

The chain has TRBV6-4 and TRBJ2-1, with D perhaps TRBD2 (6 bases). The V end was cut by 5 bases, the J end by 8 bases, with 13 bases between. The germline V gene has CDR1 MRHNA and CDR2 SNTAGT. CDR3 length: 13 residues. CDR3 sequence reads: CASSKTRVDEQFF. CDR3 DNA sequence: TGTGCCAGCAGTAAGACTAGGGTTGATGAGCAGTTCTTC.

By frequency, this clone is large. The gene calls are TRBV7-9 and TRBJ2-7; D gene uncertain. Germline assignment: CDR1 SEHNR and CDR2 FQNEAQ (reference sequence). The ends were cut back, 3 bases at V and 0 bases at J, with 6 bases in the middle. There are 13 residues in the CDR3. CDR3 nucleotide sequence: TGTGCCAGCAGCTTCCCGAGCTCCTACGAGCAGTACTTC. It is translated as CASSFPSSYEQYF.

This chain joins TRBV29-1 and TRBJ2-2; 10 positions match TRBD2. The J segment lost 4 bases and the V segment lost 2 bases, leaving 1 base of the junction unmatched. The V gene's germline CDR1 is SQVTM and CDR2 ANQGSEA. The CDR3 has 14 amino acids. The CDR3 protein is CSVERLAGTGELFF. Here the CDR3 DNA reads TGCAGCGTTGAAAGACTAGCGGGCACCGGGGAGCTGTTTTTT.

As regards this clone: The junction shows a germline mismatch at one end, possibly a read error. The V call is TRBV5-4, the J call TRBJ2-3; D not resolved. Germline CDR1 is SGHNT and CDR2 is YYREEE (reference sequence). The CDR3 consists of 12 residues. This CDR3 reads CASSLDGNTRYF. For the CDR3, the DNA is TGTGCCAGCAGCTTGGATGGGAATACGCGGTATTTT. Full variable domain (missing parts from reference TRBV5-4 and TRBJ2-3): ETGVTQSPTHLIKTRGQQVTLRCSSQSGHNTVSWYQQALGQGPQFIFQYYREEENGRGNFPPRFSGLQFPNYSSELNVNALELDDSALYLCASSLDGNTRYFGPGTRLTVL.

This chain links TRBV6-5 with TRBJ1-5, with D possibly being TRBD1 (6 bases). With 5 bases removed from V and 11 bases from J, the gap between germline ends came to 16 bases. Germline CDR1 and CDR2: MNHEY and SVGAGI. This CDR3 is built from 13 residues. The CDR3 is CASSPRHREAQHF. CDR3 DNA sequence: TGTGCCAGCAGTCCCCGACACAGGGAAGCCCAGCATTTT.

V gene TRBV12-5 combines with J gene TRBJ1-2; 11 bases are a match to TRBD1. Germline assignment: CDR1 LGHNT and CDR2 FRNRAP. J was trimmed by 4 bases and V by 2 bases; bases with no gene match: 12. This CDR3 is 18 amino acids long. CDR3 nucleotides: TGTGCTAGTGGTTTGTCACGAGATCGGACAGGGGGCGTCTATGGCTACACCTTC. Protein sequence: CASGLSRDRTGGVYGYTF.

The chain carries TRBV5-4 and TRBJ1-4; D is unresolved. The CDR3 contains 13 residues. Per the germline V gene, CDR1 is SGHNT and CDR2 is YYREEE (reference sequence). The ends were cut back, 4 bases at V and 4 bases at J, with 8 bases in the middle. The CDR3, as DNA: TGTGCCAGCAGCAGGAGTAATAATGAAAAACTGTTTTTT. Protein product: CASSRSNNEKLFF.

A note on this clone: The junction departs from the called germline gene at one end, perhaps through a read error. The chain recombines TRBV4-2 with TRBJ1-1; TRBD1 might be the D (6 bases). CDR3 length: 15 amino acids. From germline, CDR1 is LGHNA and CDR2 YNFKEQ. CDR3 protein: CASRQGGSGHTEAFF. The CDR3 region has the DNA TGTGCCAGCAGACAAGGGGGTAGCGGGCACACTGAAGCTTTCTTT.

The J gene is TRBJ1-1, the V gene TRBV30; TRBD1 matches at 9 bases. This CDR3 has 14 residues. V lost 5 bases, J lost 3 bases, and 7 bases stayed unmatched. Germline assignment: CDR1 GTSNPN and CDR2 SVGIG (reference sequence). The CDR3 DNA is TGTGCCTGGGAACAGGGGGCCGGAGACACTGAAGCTTTCTTT. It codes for CAWEQGAGDTEAFF. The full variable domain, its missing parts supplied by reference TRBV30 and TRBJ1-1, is SQTIHQWPATLVQPVGSPLSLECTVEGTSNPNLYWYRQAAGRGLQLLFYSVGIGQISSEVPQNLSASRPQDRQFILSSKKLLLSDSGFYLCAWEQGAGDTEAFFGQGTRLTVV.

DNA for the CDR3: TGTGCCAGCAGCATAGACAGGGCTGGGGTAGGGTACTATGGCTACACCTTC. Amino acids: CASSIDRAGVGYYGYTF. The chain joins TRBV2 to TRBJ1-2; 7 nucleotides align to TRBD1. Germline V gene lookup returns CDR1 SNHLY and CDR2 FYNNEI. CDR3 length: 17 residues. V lost 6 bases to trimming and J lost 3 bases; unmatched junction nucleotides: 16.

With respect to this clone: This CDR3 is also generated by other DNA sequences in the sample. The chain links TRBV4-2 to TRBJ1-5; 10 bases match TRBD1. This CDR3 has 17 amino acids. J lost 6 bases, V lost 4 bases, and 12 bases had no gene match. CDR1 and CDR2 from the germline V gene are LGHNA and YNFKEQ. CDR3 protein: CASSPTKWTGGIQPQHF. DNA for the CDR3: TGTGCCAGCAGCCCAACCAAATGGACAGGGGGTATTCAGCCCCAGCATTTT.

CDR3 protein: CASSFEQSYEQYF. The DNA of the CDR3 is TGCGCCAGCAGCTTTGAACAATCCTACGAGCAGTACTTC. V is TRBV5-1 and J is TRBJ2-7; no clear D gene. With 2 bases removed from V and 1 base from J, the gap between germline ends came to 7 bases. Germline V lookup: CDR1 SGHRS, CDR2 YFSETQ. The CDR3 contains 13 residues.

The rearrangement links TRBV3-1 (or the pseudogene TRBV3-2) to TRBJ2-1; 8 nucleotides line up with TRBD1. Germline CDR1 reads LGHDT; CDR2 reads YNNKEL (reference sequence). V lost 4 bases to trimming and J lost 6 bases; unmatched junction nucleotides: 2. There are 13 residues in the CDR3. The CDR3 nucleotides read TGTGCCAGCAGCCGGACAGGGCGCAATGAGCAGTTCTTC. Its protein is CASSRTGRNEQFF.

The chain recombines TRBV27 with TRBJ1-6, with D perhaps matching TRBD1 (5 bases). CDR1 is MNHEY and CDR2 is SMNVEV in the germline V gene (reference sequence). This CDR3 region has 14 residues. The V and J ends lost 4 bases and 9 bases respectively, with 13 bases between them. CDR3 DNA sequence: TGTGCCAGCAGTTCATGGGGCGCGGGTTCACCCCTCCACTTT. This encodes CASSSWGAGSPLHF.

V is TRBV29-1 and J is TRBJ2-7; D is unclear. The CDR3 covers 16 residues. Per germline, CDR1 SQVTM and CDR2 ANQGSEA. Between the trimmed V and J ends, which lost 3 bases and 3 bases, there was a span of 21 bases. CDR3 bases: TGCAGCGTTGAGGGTACGGCAGGCACAAGATTCTACGAGCAGTACTTC. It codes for CSVEGTAGTRFYEQYF.

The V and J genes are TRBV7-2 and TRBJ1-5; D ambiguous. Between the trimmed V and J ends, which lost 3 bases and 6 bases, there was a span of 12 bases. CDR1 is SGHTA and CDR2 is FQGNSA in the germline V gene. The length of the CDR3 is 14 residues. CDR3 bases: TGTGCCAGCAGCTTTCGGCAGGACCCTCAGCCCCAGCATTTT. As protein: CASSFRQDPQPQHF.

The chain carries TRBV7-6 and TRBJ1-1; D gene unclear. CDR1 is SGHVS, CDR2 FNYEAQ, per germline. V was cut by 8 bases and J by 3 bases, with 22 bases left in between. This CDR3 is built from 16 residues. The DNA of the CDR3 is TGTGCCAGCGGCAAAGTGACGGAGATTGTGGACACTGAAGCTTTCTTT. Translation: CASGKVTEIVDTEAFF.

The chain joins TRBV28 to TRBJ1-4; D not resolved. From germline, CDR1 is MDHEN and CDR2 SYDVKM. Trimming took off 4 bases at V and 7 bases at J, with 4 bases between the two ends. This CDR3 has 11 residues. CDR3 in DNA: TGTGCCAGCAGTTCCCGTGAAAAACTGTTTTTT. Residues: CASSSREKLFF. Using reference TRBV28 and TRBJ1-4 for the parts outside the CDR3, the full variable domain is DVKVTQSSRYLVKRTGEKVFLECVQDMDHENMFWYRQDPGLGLRLIYFSYDVKMKEKGDIPEGYSVSREKKERFSLILESASTNQTSMYLCASSSREKLFFGSGTQLSVL.

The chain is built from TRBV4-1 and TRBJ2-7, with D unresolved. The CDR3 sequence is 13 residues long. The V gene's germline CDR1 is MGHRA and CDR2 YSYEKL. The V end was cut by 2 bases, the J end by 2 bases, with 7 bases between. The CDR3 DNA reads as TGCGCCAGCAGCCAAATAATTACCTACGAGCAGTACTTC. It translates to CASSQIITYEQYF.